The 21 T cell receptor beta chains reported below all come from one sample, sequenced in a study of early T cells in non-severe SARS-CoV-2 infection. Via MiXCR, TCRdb re-called the 5' RACE reads, giving one row per CDR3 protein. This sample has about 38,000 distinct CDR3 sequences, with roughly 4.8% found just once. Sequencing was carried out using whole blood. These receptors were taken from an adult who was a healthcare worker with PCR-confirmed SARS-CoV-2 infection or an uninfected control (not recorded which).

This clonotype has a count of ten or more. The V and J genes are TRBV29-1 and TRBJ1-2; 11 nucleotides agree with TRBD1. The length of the CDR3 is 14 residues. Looked up from germline, CDR1 is SQVTM and CDR2 is ANQGSEA. V was pared by 2 bases and J by 7 bases, with 6 bases of the junction left unmatched. The CDR3 DNA sequence: TGCAGCGTTGAATCCGGACAGGGGGCCAGTGGCTACACCTTC. Translated: CSVESGQGASGYTF.

This clonotype was observed at least ten times. The gene calls are TRBV3-1 and TRBJ2-1, with 8 bases that match TRBD2. With V trimmed by 0 bases and J by 10 bases, 8 bases remained unmatched. CDR1 and CDR2 (germline): LGHDT, YNNKEL (reference sequence). The CDR3 is 15 amino acids. The CDR3 region is CASSQDHGGGREQFF. The DNA of the CDR3 is TGTGCCAGCAGCCAAGATCACGGGGGGGGCCGCGAGCAGTTCTTC.

This clonotype appeared many times. The J gene is TRBJ1-1, the V gene TRBV11-2; 7 nucleotides line up with TRBD1. Germline CDR1 reads SGHAT; CDR2 reads FQNNGV. Trimming took 5 bases from V and 10 from J; bases not matched to a gene: 10. The CDR3 is made up of 13 amino acids. CDR3 DNA sequence: TGTGCCAGCAGCGCAGGAAGACAGGGCTTAGCTTTCTTT. Residues: CASSAGRQGLAFF.

This clonotype occurred many times. The chain carries TRBV2 and TRBJ2-2; D is perhaps TRBD1 (6 bases). The germline V and J ends were trimmed by 6 bases and 6 bases, with 8 bases remaining between them. CDR1 is SNHLY, CDR2 FYNNEI, per germline. The CDR3 extends over 12 amino acids. The CDR3 sequence is CASRDSAGELFF. The CDR3 DNA follows: TGTGCCAGCAGGGACAGTGCCGGGGAGCTGTTTTTT.

This clonotype was picked up a small number of times. The chain carries TRBV27 and TRBJ2-7, with 10 bases aligning to TRBD2. Losses at the gene ends were 5 bases for V and 6 bases for J; bases not matched to a gene: 13. Germline loops: CDR1 MNHEY, CDR2 SMNVEV (reference sequence). The CDR3 extends over 16 amino acids. This chain's CDR3 is CASSPTTSGLFSEQYF. The CDR3 coding sequence is TGTGCCAGCAGTCCCACGACTAGCGGGCTTTTCAGCGAGCAGTACTTC.

The chain uses TRBV20-1 and TRBJ1-4, with D possibly matching TRBD1 (5 bases). With 0 bases removed from V and 7 bases from J, the gap between germline ends came to 12 bases. The CDR3 consists of 14 residues. Looked up from germline, CDR1 is DFQATT and CDR2 is SNEGSKA (reference sequence). CDR3 DNA sequence: TGCAGTGCTAGAGAGGGGCCCATGACTGAAAAACTGTTTTTT. Residues: CSAREGPMTEKLFF.

This clonotype was seen repeatedly, ten times or more. The chain has TRBV7-3 and TRBJ2-5; TRBD2 agrees at 12 bases. The junction had 6 bases not matched to a gene; V was cut back by 5 bases and J by 5 bases. The CDR3 loop spans 15 amino acids. Per the germline V gene, CDR1 is SGHTA and CDR2 is FQGTGA. CDR3 in DNA: TGTGCCAGCAGCACCCCTAGCGGGGGGGACGAGACCCAGTACTTC. Translated, it gives CASSTPSGGDETQYF.

In this sample, this clonotype turned up a few times. The CDR3 DNA follows: TGTGCCAGCAGCGTAGGAGCAGACTCCTACAATGAGCAGTTCTTC. Its translation is CASSVGADSYNEQFF. This sequence joins TRBV9 and TRBJ2-1; D gene unclear. Germline V gene data show CDR1 as SGDLS and CDR2 as YYNGEE. This CDR3 is built from 15 residues. Trimming removed 0 bases from V and 0 bases from J, with 7 bases in between.

At least ten counts were recorded for this clonotype. The chain combines TRBV7-2 with TRBJ2-3; 8 nucleotides align to TRBD2. There are 13 residues in the CDR3. Looked up from germline, CDR1 is SGHTA and CDR2 is FQGNSA. After removal of 6 bases from V and 4 bases from J, the junction contained 3 bases not matched to a gene. CDR3 DNA: TGTGCCAGCAGGAATAGCGGGGCAGATACGCAGTATTTT. This gives the protein CASRNSGADTQYF. The full variable domain, in which reference TRBV7-2 and TRBJ2-3 provide the parts outside the CDR3, is GAGVSQSPSNKVTEKGKDVELRCDPISGHTALYWYRQSLGQGLEFLIYFQGNSAPDKSGLPSDRFSAERTGGSVSTLTIQRTQQEDSAVYLCASRNSGADTQYFGPGTRLTVL.

The table lists this clonotype with many counts. The chain is built from TRBV14 and TRBJ2-1; no definite D call. V lost 1 base and J lost 6, with 16 bases in between. Per the germline V gene, CDR1 is SGHDN and CDR2 is FVKESK. The CDR3 consists of 16 residues. The CDR3 protein is CASSQALGFSINEQFF. For the CDR3, the DNA is TGTGCCAGCAGCCAAGCTTTAGGCTTTTCTATCAATGAGCAGTTCTTC. Using reference TRBV14 and TRBJ2-1 for the parts outside the CDR3, the full variable domain is EAGVTQFPSHSVIEKGQTVTLRCDPISGHDNLYWYRRVMGKEIKFLLHFVKESKQDESGMPNNRFLAERTGGTYSTLKVQPAELEDSGVYFCASSQALGFSINEQFFGPGTRLTVL.

The table lists this clonotype with many counts. The rearrangement links TRBV2 to TRBJ1-1; tentative D call: TRBD1 (5 bases). V was trimmed by 1 base and J by 2 bases, leaving 11 bases between them. CDR3 length: 15 residues. Germline assignment: CDR1 SNHLY and CDR2 FYNNEI. The CDR3 nucleotides are TGTGCCAGCAGTGAAGGACGGACAACTAACACTGAAGCTTTCTTT. Residues: CASSEGRTTNTEAFF.

This clonotype was seen at least ten times. The V and J genes are TRBV19 and TRBJ2-4; no reliable D call. Germline V lookup: CDR1 LNHDA, CDR2 SQIVND (reference sequence). The CDR3 is made up of 16 amino acids. Trimming removed 7 bases from V and 0 bases from J, with 16 bases in between. The DNA of the CDR3 is TGTGCCAGTAATCAGAGGCACCTTATAGCCAAAAACATTCAGTACTTC. Translating it yields CASNQRHLIAKNIQYF. The whole variable domain, filled in from reference TRBV19 and TRBJ2-4, reads DGGITQSPKYLFRKEGQNVTLSCEQNLNHDAMYWYRQDPGQGLRLIYYSQIVNDFQKGDIAEGYSVSREKKESFPLTVTSAQKNPTAFYLCASNQRHLIAKNIQYFGAGTRLSVL.

This clonotype was seen ten or more times. The rearrangement uses TRBV6-2 or TRBV6-3 and TRBJ2-5; TRBD2 matches at 14 bases. CDR3 length: 16 residues. V lost 2 bases to trimming and J lost 3 bases; unmatched junction nucleotides: 2. The germline V gene has CDR1 MNHEY and CDR2 SVGEGT. This CDR3 reads CASSYGLAGGKETQYF. The CDR3, as DNA: TGTGCCAGCAGTTACGGACTAGCGGGGGGAAAAGAGACCCAGTACTTC.

The sample holds many counts of this clonotype. The chain recombines TRBV12-3 or TRBV12-4 with TRBJ2-4, with D possibly TRBD2 on 5 matching bases. The CDR3 runs to 15 residues. V lost 9 bases to trimming and J lost 3 bases, with 18 bases between them. CDR3: CASRRRRLVKNIQYF. CDR3 bases: TGTGCCAGTAGGAGGCGACGCTTGGTCAAAAACATTCAGTACTTC.

This clonotype appeared many times. The chain combines TRBV11-3 with TRBJ1-1, with TRBD1 as a possible D gene (5 bases). Trimming shortened V by 2 bases and J by 2 bases, and 9 bases separated the two germline ends. The CDR3 extends over 14 amino acids. From germline, CDR1 is SGHNT and CDR2 YENEEA. For the CDR3, the DNA is TGTGCCAGCAGCTTAAGTGGGGGAAACACTGAAGCTTTCTTT. It codes for CASSLSGGNTEAFF.

This clonotype has ten or more counts. The CDR3 reads CASSQESGANVLTF. As DNA, the CDR3 is TGTGCCAGCAGCCAAGAATCTGGGGCCAACGTCCTGACTTTC. This chain links TRBV3-1 with TRBJ2-6; D ambiguous. V lost 0 bases to trimming and J lost 1 base, with 1 base between them. Germline-derived CDR1 and CDR2 are LGHDT and YNNKEL (reference sequence). The CDR3 runs to 14 residues.

Ten or more counts support this clonotype. V is TRBV4-2 and J is TRBJ2-3, with D perhaps TRBD1 or TRBD2 (7 bases each). The CDR3 runs to 16 residues. From germline, CDR1 is LGHNA and CDR2 YNFKEQ. The germline V and J ends were trimmed by 5 bases and 0 bases, with 15 bases remaining between them. The CDR3: CASSSGGALSTDTQYF. CDR3 in DNA: TGTGCCAGCAGCTCAGGGGGGGCTTTGAGCACAGATACGCAGTATTTT.

In its sample, this clonotype ranks as medium-sized. The CDR3 coding sequence is TGCAGTGCTAATTCGGGGAATACACCCTACGAGCAGTACTTC. Translation: CSANSGNTPYEQYF. V gene TRBV20-1 combines with J gene TRBJ2-7; tentative D call: TRBD2 (5 bases). This CDR3 is 14 amino acids long. Looked up from germline, CDR1 is DFQATT and CDR2 is SNEGSKA (reference sequence). The ends were cut back, 4 bases at V and 2 bases at J, with 15 bases in the middle.

This clonotype was detected ten times or more. The chain carries TRBV6-6 and TRBJ2-5, with TRBD2 matching over 13 bases. The CDR3 has 15 amino acids. J was trimmed by 2 bases and V by 6 bases; bases with no gene match: 3. Germline CDR1 and CDR2: MNHNY and SVGAGI (reference sequence). CDR3 DNA: TGTGCCAGCAGAACGGGACTAGCGGGGCAAGAGACCCAGTACTTC. This translates into CASRTGLAGQETQYF.

This clonotype was recorded at least ten times. V is TRBV28 and J is TRBJ2-5; D is uncertain. This CDR3 is 13 amino acids long. CDR1 and CDR2 (germline): MDHEN, SYDVKM. Trimming removed 5 bases at V and 9 bases at J, with 16 bases between. DNA for the CDR3: TGTGCCAGCAGTCCTAGGCCCCTTTGGGCCCAGTACTTC. Translated, it gives CASSPRPLWAQYF.

This clonotype was detected many times. The V call is TRBV7-2, the J call TRBJ1-5, with D unclear. The CDR3 is made up of 15 amino acids. Germline CDR1 and CDR2: SGHTA and FQGNSA. Trimming shortened V by 1 base and J by 2 bases, and 9 bases separated the two germline ends. Written as DNA, the CDR3 is TGTGCCAGCAGCTTAGGGGGTAATGGCAATCAGCCCCAGCATTTT. This codes for CASSLGGNGNQPQHF.